These T cell receptor beta chains were read from a single sample in a study of blood T cell repertoires in COVID-19. Data came from immunoSEQ multiplex PCR; TCRdb stores just in-frame clones and leaves some out. The sample gives around 250,000 clones, approximately 83% of which show up once; approximately 2% is in the top ten. Sequencing was done on a sample of peripheral blood. All receptors come from a man aged 30 to 39 who had recovered from COVID-19. The CDR3 runs from the conserved cysteine through the conserved F or W. Fields, in order: CDR3 length, clone size, J gene, D gene, V gene, CDR3 protein, CDR3 DNA. The D gene is left open where the match is weak. A row's size may be missing; if present it is once, few, many or a size class.

>17|many|TRBJ2-7|-|TRBV5-5
CASSSHLTGKYSYEQYF
TGTGCCAGCAGCTCCCACTTAACCGGGAAATACTCCTACGAGCAGTACTTC
>13|-|TRBJ2-3|-|TRBV5-5
CASSLEGTDTQYF
TGTGCCAGCAGCTTGGAGGGGACAGATACGCAGTATTTT
>13|-|TRBJ1-1|-|TRBV2
CASSALANTEAFF
TGTGCCAGCAGTGCTTTGGCTAACACTGAAGCTTTCTTT
>18|-|TRBJ2-1|TRBD1|TRBV11-2
CASRGSPGQGGSYNEQFF
TGTGCCAGCAGGGGTTCACCGGGACAGGGGGGCTCCTACAATGAGCAGTTCTTC
>14|-|TRBJ2-3|-|TRBV19
CASRESTATDTQYF
TGTGCCAGTAGGGAATCGACAGCCACAGATACGCAGTATTTT
>15|-|TRBJ1-5|TRBD1|TRBV18
CASSLGTAVNQPQHF
TGTGCCAGCTCCCTCGGGACAGCAGTTAATCAGCCCCAGCATTTT
>14|-|TRBJ2-3|-|TRBV6-5
CASSTGRGKDTQYF
TGTGCCAGCAGTACAGGGCGGGGGAAAGATACGCAGTATTTT
>15|-|TRBJ1-1|-|TRBV18
CASSTETGRQGEAFF
TGTGCCAGCTCAACAGAGACAGGAAGGCAGGGTGAAGCTTTCTTT
>13|-|TRBJ2-1|-|TRBV7-3
CASSLTTGQEQFF
TGTGCCAGCAGCTTAACTACGGGACAAGAGCAGTTCTTC
>13|-|TRBJ1-2|-|TRBV3-1/TRBV3-2
CASSPLRHVGYTF
TGTGCCAGCAGCCCCTTAAGACACGTTGGCTACACCTTC
>15|few|TRBJ1-5|-|TRBV19
CASSATRDNNQPQHF
TGTGCCAGTAGTGCCACCCGGGACAACAATCAGCCCCAGCATTTT
>14|once|TRBJ2-7|TRBD2|TRBV10-3
CAISELADSYEQYF
TGTGCCATCAGTGAGCTAGCGGACTCCTACGAGCAGTACTTC
>12|-|TRBJ2-5|-|TRBV12-3/TRBV12-4
CASSRTEETQYF
TGTGCCAGCAGTCGGACAGAAGAGACCCAGTACTTC
>15|-|TRBJ1-4|-|TRBV16
CASSQWGGLNEKLFF
TGTGCCAGCAGCCAATGGGGAGGACTTAATGAAAAACTGTTTTTT
>17|-|TRBJ2-5|TRBD1|TRBV15
CATSPKPGTGGPQTQYF
TGTGCCACCAGCCCGAAACCCGGGACAGGGGGCCCACAGACCCAGTACTTC
>17|few|TRBJ1-3|-|TRBV4-1
CASSQETRPGTGNTIYF
TGCGCCAGCAGCCAAGAAACGCGTCCAGGGACTGGAAACACCATATATTTT
>16|-|TRBJ2-5|TRBD2|TRBV4-2
CASSQDRGGGVETQYF
TGTGCCAGCAGCCAAGATCGGGGGGGCGGTGTAGAGACCCAGTACTTC
>16|-|TRBJ1-6|TRBD1|TRBV7-6
CASSPTGGSYNSPLHF
TGTGCCAGCAGCCCGACAGGGGGATCCTATAATTCACCCCTCCACTTT
>14|-|TRBJ2-5|TRBD2|TRBV7-2
CASSPLAAQETQYF
TGTGCCAGCAGCCCACTAGCGGCCCAAGAGACCCAGTACTTC
>17|many|TRBJ2-5|TRBD2|TRBV3-1/TRBV3-2
CASSQVPTSGGVETQYF
TGTGCCAGCAGCCAAGTCCCGACTAGCGGGGGGGTAGAGACCCAGTACTTC
>14|-|TRBJ2-5|TRBD2|TRBV6-5
CASRIRGGQETQYF
TGTGCCAGCAGGATTCGGGGGGGCCAAGAGACCCAGTACTTC
>15|once|TRBJ2-1|TRBD2|TRBV2
CASSEGGGTANEQFF
TGTGCCAGCAGTGAGGGCGGGGGAACTGCCAATGAGCAGTTCTTC
>13|-|TRBJ2-5|TRBD2|TRBV28
CASSSGGQETQYF
TGTGCCAGCAGTAGCGGGGGCCAAGAGACCCAGTACTTC
>18|-|TRBJ1-1|TRBD1|TRBV2
CASSEYVWGTGGGTEAFF
TGTGCCAGCAGTGAATATGTGTGGGGCACAGGGGGAGGGACTGAAGCTTTCTTT
>16|-|TRBJ2-1|TRBD2|TRBV10-3
CAISVHVGGDYNEQFF
TGTGCCATCAGTGTCCACGTCGGGGGGGACTACAATGAGCAGTTCTTC
>15|-|TRBJ1-5|TRBD1|TRBV6-2/TRBV6-3
CASSSSDRTLGPQHF
TGTGCCAGCAGTAGCTCGGACAGGACCCTCGGGCCCCAGCATTTT
>15|-|TRBJ1-6|TRBD1|TRBV7-8
CASSLVDRGNSPLHF
TGTGCCAGCAGCTTAGTGGACAGGGGAAATTCACCCCTCCACTTT
>15|-|TRBJ1-1|TRBD1|TRBV15
CATSREQGGDTEAFF
TGTGCCACCAGTAGGGAACAGGGGGGGGACACTGAAGCTTTCTTT
>15|-|TRBJ2-5|TRBD1|TRBV6-5
CASIRTGGIRETQYF
TGTGCCAGCATTCGGACAGGGGGTATCAGAGAGACCCAGTACTTC
>15|-|TRBJ1-4|-|TRBV19
CATSLGLRAGEKLFF
TGTGCCACCTCCCTTGGTTTGAGGGCTGGGGAAAAACTGTTTTTT
>14|-|TRBJ2-3|-|TRBV10-3
CAIRGVQGGDTQYF
TGTGCCATCAGGGGGGTACAGGGAGGGGATACGCAGTATTTT